The rows below give T cell receptor beta chains drawn from one sample of a study of cytomegalovirus exposure and HLA in healthy donors. Measured with immunoSEQ multiplex PCR; TCRdb has only the in-frame clones, and not every one. The data show around 91,000 clones, about three quarters seen once. Sample: PBMCs. These receptors were collected from a male donor in good health and CMV-seropositive. The CDR3 runs from the conserved cysteine through the conserved F or W. The order of the fields is D gene, clone size, V gene, J gene, CDR3 protein, CDR3 DNA. The D gene is left open where the match is weak. Clone size is given for some rows only: seen once, a few or many times, or a class if the clone is expanded.

>TRBD1|.|TRBV5-4|TRBJ2-1
CASSLEGGTGDNEQFF
TGTGCCAGCAGCTTGGAAGGAGGGACAGGGGACAATGAGCAGTTCTTC
>.|once|TRBV7-9|TRBJ2-1
CASSLFDARETYNEQFF
TGTGCCAGCAGCTTATTTGACGCCCGGGAGACCTACAATGAGCAGTTCTTC
>.|few|TRBV6-5|TRBJ2-7
CASRQGGFPYEQYF
TGTGCCAGCAGGCAGGGGGGATTTCCCTACGAGCAGTACTTC
>TRBD1|once|TRBV2|TRBJ2-7
CASSRDSSYEQYF
TGTGCCAGCAGCAGGGACAGTTCCTACGAGCAGTACTTC
>.|few|TRBV5-1|TRBJ1-2
CASSLDRDGYTF
TGCGCCAGCAGCTTGGACCGAGATGGCTACACCTTC
>.|.|TRBV27|TRBJ2-5
CASSSGTFRLEAQYF
TGTGCCAGCAGTTCGGGGACATTCAGGTTGGAGGCCCAGTACTTC
>.|.|TRBV5-1|TRBJ2-5
CASSLARVETQYF
TGCGCCAGCAGCTTGGCCAGGGTAGAGACCCAGTACTTC
>TRBD2|.|TRBV10-1|TRBJ2-5
CASSEAGAVKTQYF
TGCGCCAGCAGTGAGGCGGGAGCCGTAAAGACCCAGTACTTC
>TRBD1|.|TRBV28|TRBJ2-1
CASSLDRIVDEQFF
TGTGCCAGCAGTTTGGACAGGATAGTCGATGAGCAGTTCTTC
>.|.|TRBV5-1|TRBJ1-2
CASSLDSSASGYGYTF
TGCGCCAGCAGCTTGGATAGCTCCGCCTCGGGCTATGGCTACACCTTC
>.|.|TRBV19|TRBJ2-1
CASSRGSSYNEQFF
TGTGCCAGTAGTCGGGGGAGCTCCTACAATGAGCAGTTCTTC
>TRBD1|.|TRBV6-1|TRBJ1-2
CASSEGDRVNYGYTF
TGTGCCAGCAGTGAAGGGGACAGGGTTAACTATGGCTACACCTTC
>.|.|TRBV5-6|TRBJ2-3
CASSPWGEGTDTQYF
TGTGCCAGCAGCCCCTGGGGGGAGGGCACAGATACGCAGTATTTT
>.|few|TRBV28|TRBJ1-1
CASSLMGPKNTEAFF
TGTGCCAGCAGTTTGATGGGCCCGAAGAACACTGAAGCTTTCTTT
>.|once|TRBV11-2|TRBJ1-1
CASRSRADTEAFF
TGTGCCAGCAGGTCCAGGGCTGACACTGAAGCTTTCTTT
>TRBD1|.|TRBV5-6|TRBJ2-2
CASRQDRDTGELFF
TGTGCCAGCCGCCAGGACAGGGACACCGGGGAGCTGTTTTTT
>.|.|TRBV5-1|TRBJ1-6
CASSSTGYNSPLHF
TGCGCCAGCAGTTCGACGGGTTATAATTCACCCCTCCACTTT
>.|.|TRBV5-1|TRBJ1-3
CASSLDSNSGNTIYF
TGCGCCAGCAGCCTGGACAGCAACTCTGGAAACACCATATATTTT
>TRBD2|.|TRBV9|TRBJ2-5
CASSVEFGEGQETQYF
TGTGCCAGCAGCGTAGAATTCGGGGAGGGCCAAGAGACCCAGTACTTC
>.|once|TRBV7-9|TRBJ2-7
CASSPPGSYEQYF
TGTGCCAGCAGTCCTCCGGGCTCCTACGAGCAGTACTTC
>.|.|TRBV7-6|TRBJ1-5
CASSLKTDDQPQHF
TGTGCCAGCAGCCTTAAGACAGATGATCAGCCCCAGCATTTT
>.|.|TRBV6-9|TRBJ2-5
CASSYRWHRAQETQYF
TGTGCCAGCAGTTATCGGTGGCACAGGGCCCAAGAGACCCAGTACTTC
>.|.|TRBV28|TRBJ1-1
CASISGGLLNTEAFF
TGTGCCAGCATCAGTGGGGGACTATTGAACACTGAAGCTTTCTTT
>TRBD2|.|TRBV30|TRBJ2-1
CASSGRGKDEQFF
TGTGCCTCTAGCGGGAGAGGGAAGGATGAGCAGTTCTTC
>TRBD1|.|TRBV7-3|TRBJ2-5
CASSRDRAETQYF
TGTGCCAGCAGCCGCGACAGGGCAGAGACCCAGTACTTC
>TRBD1|.|TRBV5-4|TRBJ2-7
CASSGTGSSYEQYF
TGTGCCAGCAGCGGGACAGGCAGCTCCTACGAGCAGTACTTC
>TRBD2|once|TRBV27|TRBJ2-5
CASSLKAGRETQYF
TGTGCCAGCAGTTTAAAAGCGGGAAGGGAGACCCAGTACTTC
>TRBD1|.|TRBV29-1|TRBJ1-4
CSVGWGQGEKLFF
TGCAGCGTTGGGTGGGGACAGGGTGAAAAACTGTTTTTT
>TRBD2|.|TRBV27|TRBJ2-7
CASSLGWTSSYEQYF
TGTGCCAGCAGTTTGGGATGGACTAGCTCCTACGAGCAGTACTTC